This entry lists 17 T cell receptor beta chains sequenced from one sample in a study of blood T cells in healthy people across ages. Next came a second PCR, run for about 6 to 11 cycles, which used a sample-barcoded 5' primer along with a J-beta primer mix. MiXCR, run by TCRdb on the 5' RACE reads, gives a single entry per CDR3 protein. The sample carries around 1,600,000 distinct CDR3 sequences, about 45% recorded once. Material: blood. These receptors were taken from a woman younger than 30 in good health.

The rearrangement links TRBV7-2 to TRBJ2-1, with D uncertain. The germline CDR1 and CDR2 sequences are SGHTA and FQGNSA. V was shortened by 3 bases and J by 7 bases, with 7 bases between the two germline ends. The CDR3 is 12 amino acids. The CDR3 spells CASSFGLNEQFF. For the CDR3, the DNA is TGTGCCAGCAGCTTTGGGCTAAATGAGCAGTTCTTC.

In its sample, this clonotype was seen a few times. The CDR3 nucleotides are TGTGCCAGCAGTCTCTCTTTAGCGGGAGGCGGAGAGACCCAGTACTTC. Protein: CASSLSLAGGGETQYF. V usage is TRBV28 and J usage is TRBJ2-5, with 10 positions matching TRBD2. After removal of 5 bases from V and 4 bases from J, the junction contained 10 bases not matched to a gene. Germline-derived CDR1 and CDR2 are MDHEN and SYDVKM. There are 16 residues in the CDR3.

The chain recombines TRBV5-6 with TRBJ2-1; D is possibly TRBD1 (5 bases). The V gene's germline CDR1 is SGHDT and CDR2 YYEEEE. The CDR3 runs to 15 residues. The V and J ends lost 0 bases and 2 bases respectively, with 9 bases between them. The CDR3 DNA follows: TGTGCCAGCAGCTTGGGACAGAACCCCTACAATGAGCAGTTCTTC. It translates to CASSLGQNPYNEQFF.

The chain has TRBV20-1 and TRBJ2-3, with 8 bases aligning to TRBD2. The CDR3 has 15 amino acids. The V and J ends lost 6 bases and 0 bases, in that order; junction bases with no gene match: 8. Germline CDR1 DFQATT, CDR2 SNEGSKA (reference sequence). The CDR3 protein is CSAPSGGVSTDTQYF. The CDR3 DNA reads TGCAGTGCCCCCAGCGGGGGAGTTAGCACAGATACGCAGTATTTT.

The J gene is TRBJ1-5, the V gene TRBV12-3 or TRBV12-4; D is possibly TRBD1 (5 bases). The CDR3 has 15 amino acids. V lost 5 bases to trimming and J lost 4 bases, with 15 bases between them. The CDR3 DNA follows: TGTGCCAGCAGTCCGGCAGGGATCTTTAATCAGCCCCAGCATTTT. It codes for CASSPAGIFNQPQHF.

This rearrangement joins TRBV6-4 to TRBJ1-2, with D possibly being TRBD1 (5 bases). V lost 0 bases and J lost 1, with 9 bases in between. Germline CDR1 MRHNA, CDR2 SNTAGT. This CDR3 is built from 15 residues. CDR3: CASSDSRQSNYGYTF. The CDR3 nucleotides read TGTGCCAGCAGTGACTCGAGACAGAGTAACTATGGCTACACCTTC.

This clonotype has a handful of counts. The chain employs TRBV29-1 and TRBJ2-1; D is perhaps TRBD1 (5 bases). Germline CDR1 and CDR2: SQVTM and ANQGSEA. V shed 5 bases and J shed 7 bases, with 15 bases lying between them. This CDR3 region has 13 residues. The CDR3 protein is CSVITLTVNEQFF. CDR3 sequence (DNA): TGCAGCGTTATAACCCTGACAGTTAATGAGCAGTTCTTC.

In its sample, this clonotype was seen a few times. V is TRBV29-1 and J is TRBJ2-1; 14 bases are shared with TRBD2. Germline V gene data show CDR1 as SQVTM and CDR2 as ANQGSEA. V lost 7 bases and J lost 12; bases outside the gene matches: 8. CDR3 size: 13 residues. CDR3 sequence reads: CSARTSGRMAQFF. The CDR3 bases are TGCAGCGCCCGGACTAGCGGGAGGATGGCGCAGTTCTTC.

This chain links TRBV12-3 or TRBV12-4 with TRBJ2-7; a possible D gene is TRBD2 (7 bases). The end of the DNA aligns better with TRBJ2-5, so the J call may be wrong. The CDR3 spans 15 residues. The CDR3 coding sequence is TGTGCCAGCAGTCCCATTACAGGGAGGGAAGAGACCCAGTACTTC. Protein: CASSPITGREETQYF.

This clonotype appeared a few times. The V gene is TRBV10-3, the J gene TRBJ2-1; no clear D gene. Judging by the DNA end, TRBJ2-7 fits better; the J call may be wrong. This CDR3 is 15 amino acids long. Germline-derived CDR1 and CDR2 are ENHRY and SYGVKD. The CDR3 loop reads CAISESESPYNEQYF. Here the CDR3 DNA reads TGTGCCATCAGTGAATCAGAATCTCCCTACAATGAGCAGTACTTC.

The CDR3 here is CASSFDIGSYEQYF. In DNA, the CDR3 is TGTGCCAGCAGTTTTGACATCGGGTCCTACGAGCAGTACTTC. This sequence joins TRBV6-5 and TRBJ2-7; D unclear. The germline gives CDR1 MNHEY, CDR2 SVGAGI. This CDR3 spans 14 amino acids. V lost 4 bases and J lost 1, with 11 bases in between.

The chain combines TRBV27 with TRBJ2-1; no definite D call. CDR3 length: 14 residues. In germline, CDR1 is MNHEY, CDR2 SMNVEV (reference sequence). Trimming left V 7 bases short and J 1 base short, with 11 bases between. The CDR3 protein is CASIPHGSYNEQFF. The CDR3 nucleotides read TGTGCCAGCATCCCGCATGGGTCCTACAATGAGCAGTTCTTC.

The chain carries TRBV7-2 and TRBJ2-5, with D maybe TRBD1 (6 bases). Germline CDR1 reads SGHTA; CDR2 reads FQGNSA. This CDR3 is 16 amino acids long. V lost 2 bases and J lost 6, with 19 bases in between. CDR3 coding DNA: TGTGCCAGCAGCTTAAGGTCTACAGGGACCGGGAAGACCCAGTACTTC. This translates into CASSLRSTGTGKTQYF.

This clonotype was counted between two and nine times. The V gene is TRBV6-2 or TRBV6-3, the J gene TRBJ2-3; the match to TRBD2 covers 11 bases. CDR3 length equals 17 residues. V shed 6 bases, J shed 2 bases, and the junction held 10 bases outside the gene matches. The germline V gene has CDR1 MNHEY and CDR2 SVGEGT. CDR3 sequence reads: CASSPGLAGTYTDTQYF. DNA for the CDR3: TGTGCCAGCAGCCCTGGACTAGCGGGCACCTACACAGATACGCAGTATTTT.

This clonotype was seen a handful of times. The chain has TRBV27 and TRBJ2-5; 8 nucleotides align to TRBD2. After removal of 6 bases from V and 1 base from J, the junction contained 7 bases not matched to a gene. The germline gives CDR1 MNHEY, CDR2 SMNVEV (reference sequence). The CDR3 extends over 15 amino acids. This chain's CDR3 is CASRLFTSGQETQYF. DNA of the CDR3: TGTGCCAGCAGACTCTTCACTAGCGGCCAAGAGACCCAGTACTTC.

This clonotype has a handful of counts. The genes are TRBV11-2 and TRBJ1-1; D ambiguous. Germline loops: CDR1 SGHAT, CDR2 FQNNGV. The CDR3 consists of 13 residues. Trimming took off 8 bases at V and 5 bases at J, with 15 bases between the two ends. Here the CDR3 reads CASRPPYSTEAFF. The CDR3 DNA reads as TGTGCCAGCCGCCCCCCTTACAGTACTGAAGCTTTCTTT.

The chain recombines TRBV18 with TRBJ2-1, with TRBD2 matching 8 bases. CDR1 and CDR2 (germline): KGHSH, LQKENI. The CDR3 has 16 amino acids. V was clipped by 4 bases and J by 0 bases; unmatched bases: 5. The CDR3 coding sequence is TGTGCCAGCTCACTCCATCGGGGGGGCTCCTACAATGAGCAGTTCTTC. It encodes CASSLHRGGSYNEQFF.